This T cell receptor beta chain was identified during a study of blood T cells in healthy people across ages. General study findings and limits: Versus aged donors, long-lived donors had higher diversity and more naive CD4+ cells. It was found that TCR beta diversity correlated strongly with the percentage of naive T cells.

This clonotype occurred a few times. Its antigen remains unknown. Looked up from germline, CDR1 is SEHNR and CDR2 is FQNEAQ (reference sequence). Trimming took off 4 bases at V and 6 bases at J, with 6 bases between the two ends. The length of the CDR3 is 11 residues. Then a second PCR, running roughly 6 to 11 cycles, was carried out with a sample-barcoded 5' primer and a J-beta primer mix. TCRdb ran MiXCR on the 5' RACE reads and lists one entry per CDR3 protein. The table lists almost 800,000 distinct CDR3 sequences, about three fifths of them singletons, with about 20% in the top ten. The chain recombines TRBV7-9 with TRBJ1-2; perhaps TRBD1 as D (6 bases). This clonotype was sampled from a man aged 25-45 years in good health. Sequenced sample: blood. The CDR3 loop reads CASSWTDGYTF. CDR3 in DNA: TGTGCCAGCAGCTGGACAGATGGCTACACCTTC.